Reported below is one T cell receptor (beta chain). How the authors handled the data: Counts of nucleated cells, estimated from reference gene primer amplification, were obtained. Measured with immunoSEQ multiplex PCR; TCRdb has only the in-frame clones, and not every one. The V and J calls and clone size come from that table; D and trimming were worked out from the DNA. Altogether 35,000 to 45,000 clones are present, roughly 80% being singletons, with the ten largest covering roughly a third. The data derive from a study of blood T cell repertoires in COVID-19. Across the study: Material from acute and convalescent COVID-19 was sourced from the United States, Italy and Spain. Sources were T cells, B-cell-depleted T cells, or PBMCs; the material itself was cDNA or gDNA.

CDR1 is MNHEY, CDR2 SVGEGT, per germline. The CDR3 length is 15 residues. V lost 5 bases and J lost 9; bases outside the gene matches: 6. V gene TRBV6-2 or TRBV6-3 combines with J gene TRBJ2-1; 14 bases are a match to TRBD2. The sequencing input was peripheral blood. This TCR was sampled from a woman older than 75 with acute or convalescent COVID-19. The CDR3, as DNA: TGTGCCAGCAGTCCGGGACTAGCGGGAGTGGGTGAGCAGTTCTTC. Its protein is CASSPGLAGVGEQFF.